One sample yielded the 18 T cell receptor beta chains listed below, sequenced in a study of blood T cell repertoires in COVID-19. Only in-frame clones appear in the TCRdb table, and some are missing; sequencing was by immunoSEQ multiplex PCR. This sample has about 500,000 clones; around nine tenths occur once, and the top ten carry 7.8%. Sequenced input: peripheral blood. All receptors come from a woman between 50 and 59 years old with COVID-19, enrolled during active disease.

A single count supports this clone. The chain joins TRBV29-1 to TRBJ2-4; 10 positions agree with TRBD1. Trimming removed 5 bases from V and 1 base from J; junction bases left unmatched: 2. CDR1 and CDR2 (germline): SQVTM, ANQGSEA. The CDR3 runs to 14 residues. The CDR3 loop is CSVSDRGAKNIQYF. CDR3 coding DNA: TGCAGCGTTTCGGACAGGGGGGCCAAAAACATTCAGTACTTC.

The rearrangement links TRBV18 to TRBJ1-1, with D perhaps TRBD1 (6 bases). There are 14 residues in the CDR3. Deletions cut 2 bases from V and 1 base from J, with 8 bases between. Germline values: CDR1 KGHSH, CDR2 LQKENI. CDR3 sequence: CASSPGTTNTEAFF. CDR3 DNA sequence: TGTGCCAGCTCACCAGGGACAACGAACACTGAAGCTTTCTTT. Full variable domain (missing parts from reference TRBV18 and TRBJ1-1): NAGVMQNPRHLVRRRGQEARLRCSPMKGHSHVYWYRQLPEEGLKFMVYLQKENIIDESGMPKERFSAEFPKEGPSILRIQQVVRGDSAAYFCASSPGTTNTEAFFGQGTRLTVV.

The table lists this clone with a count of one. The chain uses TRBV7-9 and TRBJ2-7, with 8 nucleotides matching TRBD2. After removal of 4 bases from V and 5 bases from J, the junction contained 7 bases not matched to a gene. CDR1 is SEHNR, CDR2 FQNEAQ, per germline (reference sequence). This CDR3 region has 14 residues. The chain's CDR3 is CASSWAGGPHEQYF. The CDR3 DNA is TGTGCCAGCAGCTGGGCGGGGGGCCCCCACGAGCAGTACTTC.

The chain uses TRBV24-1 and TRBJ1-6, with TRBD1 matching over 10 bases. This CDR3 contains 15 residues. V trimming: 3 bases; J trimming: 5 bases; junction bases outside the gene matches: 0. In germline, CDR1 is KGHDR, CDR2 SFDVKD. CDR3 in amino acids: CATSDGTGDNSPLHF. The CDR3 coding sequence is TGTGCCACCAGTGATGGGACAGGGGATAATTCACCCCTCCACTTT.

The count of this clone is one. The CDR3 DNA reads as TGCGCCAGCAGCGAAACCTACTACGAGCAGTACTTC. Translated: CASSETYYEQYF. The chain couples TRBV5-1 to TRBJ2-7; D call uncertain. The length of the CDR3 is 12 residues. Germline CDR1 is SGHRS and CDR2 is YFSETQ. The V gene lost 4 bases and the J gene lost 3 bases, with 8 bases spanning the gap.

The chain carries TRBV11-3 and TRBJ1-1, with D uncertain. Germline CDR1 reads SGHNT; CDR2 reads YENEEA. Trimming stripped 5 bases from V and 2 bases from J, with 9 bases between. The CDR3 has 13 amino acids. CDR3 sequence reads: CASSPSVNTEAFF. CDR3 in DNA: TGTGCCAGCAGCCCCTCGGTAAACACTGAAGCTTTCTTT.

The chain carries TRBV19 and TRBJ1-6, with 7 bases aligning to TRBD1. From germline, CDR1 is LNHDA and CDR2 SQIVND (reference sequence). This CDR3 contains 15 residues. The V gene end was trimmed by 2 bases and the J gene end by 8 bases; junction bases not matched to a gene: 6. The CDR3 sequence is CASSIPRQGYSPLHF. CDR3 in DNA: TGTGCCAGTAGTATACCCCGACAGGGCTATTCACCCCTCCACTTT.

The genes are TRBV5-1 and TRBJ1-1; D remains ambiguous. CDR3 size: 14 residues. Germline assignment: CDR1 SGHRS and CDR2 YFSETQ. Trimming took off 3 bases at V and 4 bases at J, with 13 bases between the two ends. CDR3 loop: CASSSAGLSTEAFF. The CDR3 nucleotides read TGCGCCAGCAGCTCGGCAGGCCTGAGCACTGAAGCTTTCTTT.

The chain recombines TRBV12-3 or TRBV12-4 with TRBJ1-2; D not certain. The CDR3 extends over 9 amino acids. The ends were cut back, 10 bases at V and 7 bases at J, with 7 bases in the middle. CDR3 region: CATERGYTF. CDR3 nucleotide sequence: TGTGCCACGGAGCGTGGCTACACCTTC.

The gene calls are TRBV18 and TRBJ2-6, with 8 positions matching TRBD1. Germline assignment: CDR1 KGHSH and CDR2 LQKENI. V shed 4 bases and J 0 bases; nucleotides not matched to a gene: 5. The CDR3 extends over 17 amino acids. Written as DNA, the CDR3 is TGTGCCAGCTCACGCCGGGACAGGACCTCTGGGGCCAACGTCCTGACTTTC. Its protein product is CASSRRDRTSGANVLTF.

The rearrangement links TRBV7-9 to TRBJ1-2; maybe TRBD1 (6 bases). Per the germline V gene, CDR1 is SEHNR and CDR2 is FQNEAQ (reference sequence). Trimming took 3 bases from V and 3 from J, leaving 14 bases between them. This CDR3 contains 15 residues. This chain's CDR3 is CASSFLSRQDYGYTF. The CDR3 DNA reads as TGTGCCAGCAGCTTCCTCTCCCGACAGGACTATGGCTACACCTTC.

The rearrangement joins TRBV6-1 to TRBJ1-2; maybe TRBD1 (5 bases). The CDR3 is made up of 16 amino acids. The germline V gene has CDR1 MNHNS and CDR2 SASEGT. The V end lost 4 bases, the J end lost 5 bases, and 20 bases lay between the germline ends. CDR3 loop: CASSGIGGSAGYGYTF. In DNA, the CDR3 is TGTGCCAGCAGTGGGATCGGGGGTTCCGCCGGGTATGGCTACACCTTC.

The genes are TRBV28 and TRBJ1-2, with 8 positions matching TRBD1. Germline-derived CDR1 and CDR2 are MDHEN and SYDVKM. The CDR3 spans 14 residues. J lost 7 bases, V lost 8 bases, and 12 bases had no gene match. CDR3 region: CASGGDRNLGGYTF. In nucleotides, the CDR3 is TGTGCCAGCGGGGGGGACAGGAACTTGGGTGGCTACACCTTC.

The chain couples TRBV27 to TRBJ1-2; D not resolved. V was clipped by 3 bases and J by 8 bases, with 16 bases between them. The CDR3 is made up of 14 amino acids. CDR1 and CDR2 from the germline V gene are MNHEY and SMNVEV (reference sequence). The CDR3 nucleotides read TGTGCCAGCAGTTTTTCGTCGGGAGGAGAAGGCTACACCTTC. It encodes CASSFSSGGEGYTF.

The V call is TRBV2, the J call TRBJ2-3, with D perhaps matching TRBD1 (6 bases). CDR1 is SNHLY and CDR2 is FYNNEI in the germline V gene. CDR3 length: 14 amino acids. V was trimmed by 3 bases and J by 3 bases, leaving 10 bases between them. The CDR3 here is CASSDQGYTDTQYF. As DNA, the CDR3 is TGTGCCAGCAGTGATCAGGGGTATACAGATACGCAGTATTTT.

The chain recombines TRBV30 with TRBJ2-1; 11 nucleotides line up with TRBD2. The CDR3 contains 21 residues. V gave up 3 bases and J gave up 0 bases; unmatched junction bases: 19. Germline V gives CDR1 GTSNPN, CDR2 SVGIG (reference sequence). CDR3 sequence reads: CAWSRGGGTSGYSLSYNEQFF. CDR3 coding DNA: TGTGCCTGGAGCAGAGGGGGGGGGACTAGCGGCTATAGCCTCTCCTACAATGAGCAGTTCTTC. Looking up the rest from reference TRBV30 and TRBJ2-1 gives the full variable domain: SQTIHQWPATLVQPVGSPLSLECTVEGTSNPNLYWYRQAAGRGLQLLFYSVGIGQISSEVPQNLSASRPQDRQFILSSKKLLLSDSGFYLCAWSRGGGTSGYSLSYNEQFFGPGTRLTVL.

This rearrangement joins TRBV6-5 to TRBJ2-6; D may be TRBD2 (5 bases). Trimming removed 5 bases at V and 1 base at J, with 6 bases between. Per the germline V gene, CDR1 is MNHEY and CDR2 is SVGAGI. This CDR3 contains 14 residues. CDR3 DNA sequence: TGTGCCAGCAGTCGAGGGTCTGGGGCCAACGTCCTGACTTTC. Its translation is CASSRGSGANVLTF.

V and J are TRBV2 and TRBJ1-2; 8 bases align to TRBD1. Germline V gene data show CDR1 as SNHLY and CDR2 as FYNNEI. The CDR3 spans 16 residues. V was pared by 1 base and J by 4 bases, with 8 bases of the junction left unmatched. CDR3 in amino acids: CASSEGRGTGGYGYTF. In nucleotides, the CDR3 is TGTGCCAGCAGTGAAGGGCGGGGGACAGGCGGCTATGGCTACACCTTC. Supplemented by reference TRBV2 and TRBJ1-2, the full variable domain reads EPEVTQTPSHQVTQMGQEVILRCVPISNHLYFYWYRQILGQKVEFLVSFYNNEISEKSEIFDDQFSVERPDGSNFTLKIRSTKLEDSAMYFCASSEGRGTGGYGYTFGSGTRLTVV.